This TCR beta chain comes out of a study of CD8+ T cells in alopecia areata. The study's findings and limits: In lesional scalp, particularly from alopecia totalis/universalis, clonality was higher than in normal scalp. Scalp and blood samples kept many expanded lesional clones throughout tofacitinib.

Germline V gene sequence: CDR1 SGHRS, CDR2 YFSETQ. V lost 0 bases to trimming and J lost 0 bases, with 6 bases between them. CDR3 length: 14 amino acids. This clone was detected a few times. Its specificity is unknown. Sequencing relied on a cDNA template that was reverse transcribed from extracted RNA. The data were produced by immunoSEQ multiplex PCR, yet TCRdb's version contains in-frame clones alone and is incomplete. The sample lists 150,000 to 200,000 clones; around 56% were seen once. This sample's treatment: oral pan-JAK inhibitor, 5-10 mg twice daily. This material consisted of CD4+ T cells sorted from blood, taken at week 4, from a patient treated with tofacitinib. This sequence joins TRBV5-1 and TRBJ1-2; no firm D call. This clonotype originated in a human donor with alopecia areata. The DNA for the CDR3 is TGCGCCAGCAGCTTGGTTTCCGCTAACTATGGCTACACCTTC. It is translated as CASSLVSANYGYTF.